This T cell receptor beta chain was observed in a study of blood T cell repertoires in COVID-19. Only in-frame clones appear in the TCRdb table, and some are missing; sequencing was by immunoSEQ multiplex PCR. This table holds approximately 260,000 clones, roughly 91% found once. The sample consisted of PBMCs or T cells enriched from blood (not recorded which). This TCR was sampled from a woman in her sixties who had recovered from COVID-19.

CDR3 DNA: TGTGCCAGCAGTTCCCCCGTGGGGGGGATATCACCCCTCCACTTT. It specifies CASSSPVGGISPLHF. This chain uses TRBV28 with TRBJ1-6; possibly TRBD1 for D (5 bases). CDR1 and CDR2 (germline): MDHEN, SYDVKM. The CDR3 extends over 15 amino acids. V was pared by 4 bases and J by 10 bases, with 17 bases between. The variable domain in full, with the rest retrieved from reference TRBV28 and TRBJ1-6, is DVKVTQSSRYLVKRTGEKVFLECVQDMDHENMFWYRQDPGLGLRLIYFSYDVKMKEKGDIPEGYSVSREKKERFSLILESASTNQTSMYLCASSSPVGGISPLHFGNGTRLTVT.